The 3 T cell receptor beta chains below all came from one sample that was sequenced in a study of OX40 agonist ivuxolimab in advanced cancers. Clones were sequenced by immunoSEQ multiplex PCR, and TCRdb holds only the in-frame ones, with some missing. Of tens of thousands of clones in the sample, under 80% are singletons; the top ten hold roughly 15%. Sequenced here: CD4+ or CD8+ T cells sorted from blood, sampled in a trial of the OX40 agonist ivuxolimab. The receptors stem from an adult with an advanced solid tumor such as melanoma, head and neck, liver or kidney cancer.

The CDR3 sequence: CASSVDGEAYYGYTF. DNA for the CDR3: TGTGCCAGCAGCGTAGATGGGGAGGCGTACTATGGCTACACCTTC. The gene calls are TRBV9 and TRBJ1-2; unclear D gene. With 0 bases removed from V and 3 bases from J, the gap between germline ends came to 12 bases. The CDR3 covers 15 residues. The V gene's germline CDR1 is SGDLS and CDR2 YYNGEE.

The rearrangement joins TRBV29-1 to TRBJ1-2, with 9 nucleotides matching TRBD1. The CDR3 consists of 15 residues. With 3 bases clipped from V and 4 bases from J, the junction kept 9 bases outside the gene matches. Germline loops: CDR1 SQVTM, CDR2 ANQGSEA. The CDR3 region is CSVDPGQGRSYGYTF. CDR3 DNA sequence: TGCAGCGTTGATCCCGGACAGGGGCGTTCCTATGGCTACACCTTC.

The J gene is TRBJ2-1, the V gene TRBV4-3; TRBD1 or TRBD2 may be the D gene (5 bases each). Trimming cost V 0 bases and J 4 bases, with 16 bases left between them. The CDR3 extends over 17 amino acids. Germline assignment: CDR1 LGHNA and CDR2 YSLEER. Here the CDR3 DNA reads TGCGCCAGCAGCCAAGATTCGGGGCTATGGGATTACAATGAGCAGTTCTTC. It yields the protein CASSQDSGLWDYNEQFF.